This TCR beta chain was identified during a study of T cells after posttransplantation cyclophosphamide. Regarding the study as a whole: Skin or GI-infiltrating T cells shared few TRB sequences with blood.

The CDR3 consists of 14 residues. Looked up from germline, CDR1 is SGDLS and CDR2 is YYNGEE. Trimming removed 0 bases at V and 0 bases at J, with 7 bases between. Note on this clone: Its antigen is as yet unknown.

Profiled with immunoSEQ multiplex PCR; TCRdb holds only in-frame clones, not every one. This sample has 12,000 to 15,000 clones, with 76% found just once. This TCR derives from a man between 50 and 59 years old. The chain joins TRBV9 to TRBJ2-7; no reliable D call. Sequenced input: memory CD4+ T cells sorted from PBMCs. CDR3 nucleotides: TGTGCCAGCAGCGTAGACTTAAGCTCCTACGAGCAGTACTTC. Translation: CASSVDLSSYEQYF.